These 2 T cell receptor beta chains came from one sample sequenced in a study of blood T cell repertoires in COVID-19. Clones were sequenced by immunoSEQ multiplex PCR, and TCRdb holds only the in-frame ones, with some missing. The data hold 90,000 to 110,000 clones, with 81% observed a single time. Sequencing was carried out using peripheral blood. These receptors originate from an elderly man with acute or convalescent COVID-19.

This chain links TRBV7-2 with TRBJ2-4, with 12 bases fitting TRBD2. V lost 2 bases to trimming and J lost 7 bases; unmatched junction nucleotides: 3. Germline V gene lookup returns CDR1 SGHTA and CDR2 FQGNSA. The CDR3 contains 15 residues. This CDR3 is CASSLSTSGRNIQYF. DNA for the CDR3: TGTGCCAGCAGCTTAAGTACTAGCGGGAGGAACATTCAGTACTTC.

This chain links TRBV7-9 with TRBJ1-2, with a weak D call TRBD1 (6 bases). CDR1 and CDR2 from the germline V gene are SEHNR and FQNEAQ (reference sequence). The CDR3 totals 13 residues. The V gene lost 6 bases and the J gene lost 8 bases, with 16 bases spanning the gap. In nucleotides, the CDR3 is TGTGCCAGCAGGCAGGACAGTCTTAGGGGCTACACCTTC. Residues: CASRQDSLRGYTF.